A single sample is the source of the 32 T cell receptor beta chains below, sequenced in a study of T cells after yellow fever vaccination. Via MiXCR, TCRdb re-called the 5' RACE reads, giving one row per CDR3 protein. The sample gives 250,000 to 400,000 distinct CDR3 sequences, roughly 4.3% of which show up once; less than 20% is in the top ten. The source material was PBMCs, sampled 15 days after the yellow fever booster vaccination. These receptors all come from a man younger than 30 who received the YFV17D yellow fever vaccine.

This CDR3 reads CSVPRRTNFLYNEQFF. As DNA, the CDR3 is TGCAGCGTTCCGCGACGGACCAACTTTCTCTACAATGAGCAGTTCTTC. This chain joins TRBV29-1 and TRBJ2-1; D call uncertain. The V end was cut by 5 bases, the J end by 3 bases, with 20 bases between. Germline loops: CDR1 SQVTM, CDR2 ANQGSEA. The length of the CDR3 is 16 residues.

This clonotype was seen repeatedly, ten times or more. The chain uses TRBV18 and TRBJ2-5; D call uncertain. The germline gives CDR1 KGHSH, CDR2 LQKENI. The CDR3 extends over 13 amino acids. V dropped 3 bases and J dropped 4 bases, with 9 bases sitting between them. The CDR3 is CASSPNSRETQYF. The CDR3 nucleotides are TGTGCCAGCTCACCCAACTCGCGAGAGACCCAGTACTTC.

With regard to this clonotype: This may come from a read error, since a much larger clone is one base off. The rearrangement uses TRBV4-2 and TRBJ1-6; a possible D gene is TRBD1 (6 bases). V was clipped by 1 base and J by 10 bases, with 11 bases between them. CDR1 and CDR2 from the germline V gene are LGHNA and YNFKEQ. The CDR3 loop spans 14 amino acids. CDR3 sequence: CASSQASGGSPLHF. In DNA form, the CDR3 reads TGTGCCAGCAGCCAAGCCAGCGGGGGCTCACCCCTCCACTTT.

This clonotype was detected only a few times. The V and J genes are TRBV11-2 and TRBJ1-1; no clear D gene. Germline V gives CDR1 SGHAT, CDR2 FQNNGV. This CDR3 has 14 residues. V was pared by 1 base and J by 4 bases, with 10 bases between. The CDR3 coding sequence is TGTGCCAGCAGCTTAGGTGGACGGCTCACTGAAGCTTTCTTT. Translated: CASSLGGRLTEAFF.

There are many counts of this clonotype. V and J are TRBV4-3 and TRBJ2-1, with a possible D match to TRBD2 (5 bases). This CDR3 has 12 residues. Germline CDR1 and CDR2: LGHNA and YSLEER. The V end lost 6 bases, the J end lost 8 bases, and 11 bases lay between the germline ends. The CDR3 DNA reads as TGCGCCAGCAGACCGCGGGCTCATGAGCAGTTCTTC. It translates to CASRPRAHEQFF.

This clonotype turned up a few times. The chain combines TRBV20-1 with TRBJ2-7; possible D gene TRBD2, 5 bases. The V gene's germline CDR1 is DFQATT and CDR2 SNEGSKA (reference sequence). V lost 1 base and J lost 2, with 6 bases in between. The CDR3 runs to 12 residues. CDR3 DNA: TGCAGTGCTAGAGTCGGGGCCTACGAGCAGTACTTC. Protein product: CSARVGAYEQYF.

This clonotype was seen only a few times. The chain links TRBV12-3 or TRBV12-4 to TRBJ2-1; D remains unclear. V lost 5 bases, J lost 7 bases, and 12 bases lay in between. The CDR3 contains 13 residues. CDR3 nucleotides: TGTGCCAGCAGTCTACGGGCCTCTAATGAGCAGTTCTTC. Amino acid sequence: CASSLRASNEQFF.

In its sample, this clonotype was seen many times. This chain's CDR3 is CASSPYRAIEQYF. The CDR3 DNA reads TGTGCCAGCAGCCCCTACAGGGCCATAGAGCAGTACTTC. The rearrangement uses TRBV7-2 and TRBJ2-7, with a weak D call TRBD1 (6 bases). The CDR3 is 13 residues long. V lost 5 bases to trimming and J lost 7 bases, with 15 bases between them. Germline CDR1 is SGHTA and CDR2 is FQGNSA.

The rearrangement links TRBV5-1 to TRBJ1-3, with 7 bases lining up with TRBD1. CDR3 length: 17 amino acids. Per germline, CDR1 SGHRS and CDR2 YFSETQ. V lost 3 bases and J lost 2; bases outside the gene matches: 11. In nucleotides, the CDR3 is TGCGCCAGCAGCTCTGGACTGGGACAGCCCGCTGGAAACACCATATATTTT. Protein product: CASSSGLGQPAGNTIYF.

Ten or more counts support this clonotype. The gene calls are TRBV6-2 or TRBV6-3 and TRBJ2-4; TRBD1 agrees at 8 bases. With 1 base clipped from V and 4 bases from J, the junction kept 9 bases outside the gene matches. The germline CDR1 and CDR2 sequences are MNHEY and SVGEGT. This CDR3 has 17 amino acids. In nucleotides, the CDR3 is TGTGCCAGCAGTTACTTTAACAGGGGGTTGGGGAAAAACATTCAGTACTTC. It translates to CASSYFNRGLGKNIQYF.

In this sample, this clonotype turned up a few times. The CDR3 sequence is CSGSKYTEAFF. The CDR3 DNA reads TGCAGCGGGAGCAAGTACACTGAAGCTTTCTTT. V and J are TRBV29-1 and TRBJ1-1, with unresolved D. The CDR3 spans 11 residues. Per the germline V gene, CDR1 is SQVTM and CDR2 is ANQGSEA. V was cut by 7 bases and J by 3 bases, with 9 bases left in between.

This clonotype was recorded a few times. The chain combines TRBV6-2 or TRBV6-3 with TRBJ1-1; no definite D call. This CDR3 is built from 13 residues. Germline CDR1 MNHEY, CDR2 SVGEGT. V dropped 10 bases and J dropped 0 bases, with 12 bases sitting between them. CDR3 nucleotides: TGTGCCACCCTGGACCTTTTGAACACTGAAGCTTTCTTT. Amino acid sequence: CATLDLLNTEAFF.

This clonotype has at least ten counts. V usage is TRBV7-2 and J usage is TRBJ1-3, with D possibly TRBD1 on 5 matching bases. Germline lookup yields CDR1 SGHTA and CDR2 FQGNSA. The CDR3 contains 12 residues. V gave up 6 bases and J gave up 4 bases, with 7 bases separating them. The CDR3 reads CASRPGGNTIYF. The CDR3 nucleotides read TGTGCCAGCAGGCCAGGGGGAAACACCATATATTTT. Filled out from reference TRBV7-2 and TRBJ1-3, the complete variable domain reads GAGVSQSPSNKVTEKGKDVELRCDPISGHTALYWYRQSLGQGLEFLIYFQGNSAPDKSGLPSDRFSAERTGGSVSTLTIQRTQQEDSAVYLCASRPGGNTIYFGEGSWLTVV.

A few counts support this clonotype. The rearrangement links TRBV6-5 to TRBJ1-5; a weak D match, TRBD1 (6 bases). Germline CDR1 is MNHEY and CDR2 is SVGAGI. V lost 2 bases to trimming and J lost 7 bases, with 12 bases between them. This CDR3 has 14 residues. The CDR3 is CASSYGQGRQPQHF. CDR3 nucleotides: TGTGCCAGCAGTTACGGGCAGGGGCGGCAGCCCCAGCATTTT.

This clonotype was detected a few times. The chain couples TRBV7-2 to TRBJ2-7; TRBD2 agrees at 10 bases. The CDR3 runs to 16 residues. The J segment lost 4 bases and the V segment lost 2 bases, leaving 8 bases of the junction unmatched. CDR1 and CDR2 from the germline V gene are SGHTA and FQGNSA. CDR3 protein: CASSLNSVAGGYEQYV. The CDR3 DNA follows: TGTGCCAGCAGCTTAAACTCGGTAGCGGGGGGATACGAGCAGTACGTC.

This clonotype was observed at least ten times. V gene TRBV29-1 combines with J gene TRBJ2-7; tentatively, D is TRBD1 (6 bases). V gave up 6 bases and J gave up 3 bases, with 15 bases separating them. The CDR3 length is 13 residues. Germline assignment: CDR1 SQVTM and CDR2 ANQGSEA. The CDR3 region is CSVSQGPGYEQYF. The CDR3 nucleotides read TGCAGCGTATCACAGGGTCCGGGCTACGAGCAGTACTTC.

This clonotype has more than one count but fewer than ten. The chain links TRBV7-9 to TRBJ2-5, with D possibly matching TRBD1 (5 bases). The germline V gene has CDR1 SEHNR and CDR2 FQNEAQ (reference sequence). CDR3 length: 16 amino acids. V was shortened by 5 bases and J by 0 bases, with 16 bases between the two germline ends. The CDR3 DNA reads TGTGCCAGCAGCCCCCGGCAGGGATTGTACCAAGAGACCCAGTACTTC. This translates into CASSPRQGLYQETQYF. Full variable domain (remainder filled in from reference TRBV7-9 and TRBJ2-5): DTGVSQNPRHKITKRGQNVTFRCDPISEHNRLYWYRQTLGQGPEFLTYFQNEAQLEKSRLLSDRFSAERPKGSFSTLEIQRTEQGDSAMYLCASSPRQGLYQETQYFGPGTRLLVL.

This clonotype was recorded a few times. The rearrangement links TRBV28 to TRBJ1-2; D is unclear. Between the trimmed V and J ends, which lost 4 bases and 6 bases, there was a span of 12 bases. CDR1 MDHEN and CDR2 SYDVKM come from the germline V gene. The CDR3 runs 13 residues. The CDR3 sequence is CASSSPVSDGYTF. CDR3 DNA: TGTGCCAGCAGTTCACCTGTCTCGGATGGCTACACCTTC.

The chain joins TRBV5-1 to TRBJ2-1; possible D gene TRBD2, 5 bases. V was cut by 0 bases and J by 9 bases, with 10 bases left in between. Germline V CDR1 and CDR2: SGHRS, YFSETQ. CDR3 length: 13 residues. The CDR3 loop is CASSLGGLTEQFF. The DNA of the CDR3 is TGCGCCAGCAGCTTGGGAGGGCTGACTGAGCAGTTCTTC.

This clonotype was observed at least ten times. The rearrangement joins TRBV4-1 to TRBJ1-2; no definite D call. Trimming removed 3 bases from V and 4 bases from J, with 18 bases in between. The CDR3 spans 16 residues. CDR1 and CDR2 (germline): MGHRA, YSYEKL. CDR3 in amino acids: CASSQASGRPLYGYTF. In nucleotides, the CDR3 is TGCGCCAGCAGCCAGGCCTCGGGCAGGCCTCTCTATGGCTACACCTTC.

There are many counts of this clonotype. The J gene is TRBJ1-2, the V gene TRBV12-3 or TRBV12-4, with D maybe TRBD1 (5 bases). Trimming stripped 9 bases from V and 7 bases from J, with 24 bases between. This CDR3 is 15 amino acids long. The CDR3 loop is CASCWGNGGSGGYTF. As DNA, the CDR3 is TGTGCCAGTTGTTGGGGGAACGGAGGCTCGGGTGGCTACACCTTC.

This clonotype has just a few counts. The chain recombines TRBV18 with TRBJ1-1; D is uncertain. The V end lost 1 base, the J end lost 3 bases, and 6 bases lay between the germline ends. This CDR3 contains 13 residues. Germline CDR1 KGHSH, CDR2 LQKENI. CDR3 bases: TGTGCCAGCTCACCACGGTCCGACACTGAAGCTTTCTTT. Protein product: CASSPRSDTEAFF.

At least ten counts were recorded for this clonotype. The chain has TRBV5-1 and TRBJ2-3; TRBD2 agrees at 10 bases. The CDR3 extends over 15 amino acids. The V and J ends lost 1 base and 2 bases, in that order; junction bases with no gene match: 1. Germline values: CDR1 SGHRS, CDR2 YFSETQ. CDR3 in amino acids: CASSLTSGDTDTQYF. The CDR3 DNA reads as TGCGCCAGCAGCTTGACTAGCGGGGACACAGATACGCAGTATTTT.

CDR3 protein: CASSLGGGAGEKLFF. The CDR3 nucleotides read TGTGCCAGCAGCTTAGGAGGGGGAGCCGGCGAAAAACTGTTTTTT. The chain uses TRBV11-2 and TRBJ1-4, with D perhaps TRBD1 (6 bases). Germline V gives CDR1 SGHAT, CDR2 FQNNGV. The CDR3 spans 15 residues. V was trimmed by 1 base and J by 8 bases, leaving 14 bases between them.

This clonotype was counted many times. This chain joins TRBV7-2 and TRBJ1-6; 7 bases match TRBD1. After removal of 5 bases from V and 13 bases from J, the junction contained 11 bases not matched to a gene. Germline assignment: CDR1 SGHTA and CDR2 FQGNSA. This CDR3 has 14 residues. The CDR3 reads CASSRLVKGGPLHF. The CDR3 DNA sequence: TGTGCCAGCAGCCGCCTAGTGAAAGGGGGCCCCCTCCACTTT.

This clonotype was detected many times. In DNA, the CDR3 is TGTGCCAGCAGCACACAGGGAGTAAGCAATCAGCCCCAGCATTTT. Protein product: CASSTQGVSNQPQHF. This chain links TRBV7-2 with TRBJ1-5; tentative D call: TRBD1 (6 bases). The CDR3 is made up of 15 amino acids. Germline assignment: CDR1 SGHTA and CDR2 FQGNSA. V was pared by 5 bases and J by 1 base, with 12 bases between.

The CDR3 DNA is TGCGCCAGCAGCTTGGCCCTGAGGGGGCGCGGAGAGACCCAGTACTTC. It translates to CASSLALRGRGETQYF. The V gene is TRBV5-1, the J gene TRBJ2-5, with 7 bases that match TRBD1. Losses at the gene ends were 0 bases for V and 4 bases for J; bases not matched to a gene: 9. Per the germline V gene, CDR1 is SGHRS and CDR2 is YFSETQ. This CDR3 region has 16 residues.

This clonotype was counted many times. The CDR3 DNA reads as TGTGCCAGCAGTGAAGCCGAACTCAATGAGCAGTTCTTC. Encoded protein: CASSEAELNEQFF. This chain uses TRBV6-1 with TRBJ2-1; D remains unclear. CDR1 MNHNS and CDR2 SASEGT come from the germline V gene. V dropped 0 bases and J dropped 6 bases, with 6 bases sitting between them. This CDR3 is built from 13 residues.

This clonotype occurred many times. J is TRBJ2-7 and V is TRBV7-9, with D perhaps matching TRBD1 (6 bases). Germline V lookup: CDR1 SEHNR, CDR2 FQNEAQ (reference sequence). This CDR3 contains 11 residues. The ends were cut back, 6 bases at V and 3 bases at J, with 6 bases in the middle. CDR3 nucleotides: TGTGCCAGCAGACAGGGCTACGAGCAGTACTTC. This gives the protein CASRQGYEQYF. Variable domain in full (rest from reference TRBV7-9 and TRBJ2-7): DTGVSQNPRHKITKRGQNVTFRCDPISEHNRLYWYRQTLGQGPEFLTYFQNEAQLEKSRLLSDRFSAERPKGSFSTLEIQRTEQGDSAMYLCASRQGYEQYFGPGTRLTVT.

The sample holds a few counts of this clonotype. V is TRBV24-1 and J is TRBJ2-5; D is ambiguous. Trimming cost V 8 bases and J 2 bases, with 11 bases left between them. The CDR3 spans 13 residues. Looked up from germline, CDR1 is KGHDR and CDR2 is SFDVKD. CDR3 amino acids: CATIVQRQETQYF. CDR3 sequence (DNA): TGTGCCACCATCGTACAGCGACAAGAGACCCAGTACTTC.

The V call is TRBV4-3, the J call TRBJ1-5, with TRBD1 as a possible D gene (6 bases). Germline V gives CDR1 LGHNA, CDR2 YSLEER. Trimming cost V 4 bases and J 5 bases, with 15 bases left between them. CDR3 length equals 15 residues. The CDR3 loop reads CASSPRREGDQPQHF. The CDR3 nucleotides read TGCGCCAGCAGCCCCCGCAGGGAGGGGGATCAGCCCCAGCATTTT.

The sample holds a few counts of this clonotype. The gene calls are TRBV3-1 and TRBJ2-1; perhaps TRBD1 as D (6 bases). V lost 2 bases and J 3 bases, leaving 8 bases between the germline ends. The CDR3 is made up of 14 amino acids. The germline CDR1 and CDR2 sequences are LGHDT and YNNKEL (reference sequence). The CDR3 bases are TGTGCCAGCAGCCAAACAGGGAACTACAATGAGCAGTTCTTC. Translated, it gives CASSQTGNYNEQFF.